Following are 15 T cell receptor beta chains from one sample sequenced in a study of graft-versus-host responses after intestinal transplantation. Data came from immunoSEQ multiplex PCR; TCRdb stores just in-frame clones and leaves some out. Of about 47,000 clones detected, approximately 95% appear once; the ten largest clones hold 5% to 6.5%. The input for sequencing was PBMCs, taken roughly 760 days after a first intestinal transplant, on the day of a second. These receptor sequences come from a human patient who received an intestinal transplant, so some T cells may come from the graft donor.

This chain links TRBV7-6 with TRBJ2-7; D gene ambiguous. The CDR3 sequence is 15 residues long. The ends were cut back, 6 bases at V and 0 bases at J, with 15 bases in the middle. Germline-derived CDR1 and CDR2 are SGHVS and FNYEAQ. The CDR3 DNA sequence: TGTGCCAGCAGTCAGTCGGACGGTAGCTCCTACGAGCAGTACTTC. Its protein is CASSQSDGSSYEQYF.

A few counts support this clone. The rearrangement joins TRBV6-6 to TRBJ1-5, with D unclear. V was shortened by 6 bases and J by 3 bases, with 0 bases between the two germline ends. Germline V lookup: CDR1 MNHNY, CDR2 SVGAGI (reference sequence). The CDR3 has 10 residues. CDR3 residues: CASSNQPQHF. The CDR3, as DNA: TGTGCCAGCAGCAATCAGCCCCAGCATTTT.

The chain has TRBV5-1 and TRBJ2-1; D is tentatively TRBD1 or TRBD2 (5 bases each). The V and J ends lost 1 base and 10 bases respectively, with 6 bases between them. Germline V gene lookup returns CDR1 SGHRS and CDR2 YFSETQ. This CDR3 comprises 11 residues. CDR3 region: CASSLRDEQFF. The CDR3 nucleotides read TGCGCCAGCAGCTTGCGGGACGAGCAGTTCTTC.

The chain couples TRBV13 to TRBJ2-3; 14 bases line up with TRBD2. V trimming: 5 bases; J trimming: 4 bases; junction bases outside the gene matches: 2. Germline V lookup: CDR1 PRHDT, CDR2 FYEKMQ (reference sequence). CDR3 length: 15 residues. DNA of the CDR3: TGTGCCAGCAGCCGGACTAGCGGGAGGTCAGATACGCAGTATTTT. This gives the protein CASSRTSGRSDTQYF.

V and J are TRBV28 and TRBJ2-7; D ambiguous. The CDR3 totals 13 residues. With 5 bases removed from V and 1 base from J, the gap between germline ends came to 9 bases. The germline V gene encodes CDR1 MDHEN and CDR2 SYDVKM. In nucleotides, the CDR3 is TGTGCCAGCAGTGAAGGATATTCCTACGAGCAGTACTTC. Encoded protein: CASSEGYSYEQYF.

The chain couples TRBV6-6 to TRBJ1-2, with D unresolved. The CDR3 runs to 10 residues. Germline V gene sequence: CDR1 MNHNY, CDR2 SVGAGI (reference sequence). V was clipped by 8 bases and J by 2 bases, with 3 bases between them. CDR3 sequence (DNA): TGTGCCAGCCTGAACTATGGCTACACCTTC. It is translated as CASLNYGYTF.

This clone was counted once. The chain couples TRBV9 to TRBJ2-7; tentatively, D is TRBD1 or TRBD2 (5 bases each). The germline V gene has CDR1 SGDLS and CDR2 YYNGEE. V was shortened by 3 bases and J by 6 bases, with 13 bases between the two germline ends. CDR3 length: 13 residues. CDR3: CASSAGTYGEQYF. The CDR3 nucleotides are TGTGCCAGCAGCGCCGGGACGTACGGCGAGCAGTACTTC.

J is TRBJ2-1 and V is TRBV6-1, with 11 nucleotides matching TRBD2. The CDR3 has 15 residues. J gave up 7 bases and V 6 bases, and 8 bases lay outside the gene matches. CDR1 MNHNS and CDR2 SASEGT come from the germline V gene. CDR3 sequence: CASSQLAGEYNEQFF. The CDR3 bases are TGTGCCAGCAGCCAACTAGCGGGGGAATATAATGAGCAGTTCTTC.

This clone was seen only once. The chain has TRBV12-5 and TRBJ2-7, with D unresolved. The CDR3 length is 13 residues. Trimming removed 2 bases at V and 3 bases at J, with 8 bases between. The germline gives CDR1 LGHNT, CDR2 FRNRAP. CDR3: CASGLNSIYEQYF. The CDR3 DNA reads TGTGCTAGTGGTTTGAACTCAATCTACGAGCAGTACTTC.

The J gene is TRBJ1-2, the V gene TRBV6-5; TRBD1 matches at 7 bases. The CDR3 is 13 amino acids. Trimming at V came to 4 bases and at J to 6 bases, leaving 5 bases not matched to a gene. The germline V gene encodes CDR1 MNHEY and CDR2 SVGAGI. CDR3 nucleotides: TGTGCCAGCAGTTCACAGGGGTTCCATGGCTACACCTTC. Translated: CASSSQGFHGYTF.

The V call is TRBV6-6, the J call TRBJ2-1; TRBD1 aligns across 11 bases. Germline CDR1 MNHNY, CDR2 SVGAGI (reference sequence). With V trimmed by 6 bases and J by 8 bases, 6 bases remained unmatched. The CDR3 is 14 residues long. For the CDR3, the DNA is TGTGCCAGCAGACCGGGACAGGGGGTTGATGAGCAGTTCTTC. Encoded protein: CASRPGQGVDEQFF.

This chain connects TRBV11-2 to TRBJ2-7; D is unclear. Trimming shortened V by 1 base and J by 3 bases, and 10 bases separated the two germline ends. From germline, CDR1 is SGHAT and CDR2 FQNNGV. CDR3 length: 14 amino acids. The chain's CDR3 is CASSLALTIYEQYF. The CDR3 nucleotides are TGTGCCAGCAGCTTAGCCCTAACCATCTACGAGCAGTACTTC. Looking up the rest from reference TRBV11-2 and TRBJ2-7 gives the full variable domain: EAGVAQSPRYKIIEKRQSVAFWCNPISGHATLYWYQQILGQGPKLLIQFQNNGVVDDSQLPKDRFSAERLKGVDSTLKIQPAKLEDSAVYLCASSLALTIYEQYFGPGTRLTVT.

This chain links TRBV2 with TRBJ2-2; weak D call: TRBD2 (5 bases). This CDR3 contains 10 residues. Germline CDR1 is SNHLY and CDR2 is FYNNEI. V shed 8 bases and J shed 8 bases, with 6 bases lying between them. CDR3 DNA sequence: TGTGCCAGCGAGGGAGGGGAGCTGTTTTTT. It is translated as CASEGGELFF.

The chain is built from TRBV28 and TRBJ2-1; D gene uncertain. Germline V lookup: CDR1 MDHEN, CDR2 SYDVKM. The germline V and J ends were trimmed by 4 bases and 5 bases, with 6 bases remaining between them. This CDR3 has 12 amino acids. The CDR3 DNA reads TGTGCCAGCAGTTCCACCAACAATGAGCAGTTCTTC. It translates to CASSSTNNEQFF.

The V and J genes are TRBV10-2 and TRBJ1-4; D not resolved. The germline V gene has CDR1 WSHSY and CDR2 SAAADI. This CDR3 has 16 amino acids. With 3 bases removed from V and 0 bases from J, the gap between germline ends came to 11 bases. The CDR3 DNA sequence: TGCGCCAGCAGTGATCCCTACAGTGCAACTAATGAAAAACTGTTTTTT. Its protein is CASSDPYSATNEKLFF.